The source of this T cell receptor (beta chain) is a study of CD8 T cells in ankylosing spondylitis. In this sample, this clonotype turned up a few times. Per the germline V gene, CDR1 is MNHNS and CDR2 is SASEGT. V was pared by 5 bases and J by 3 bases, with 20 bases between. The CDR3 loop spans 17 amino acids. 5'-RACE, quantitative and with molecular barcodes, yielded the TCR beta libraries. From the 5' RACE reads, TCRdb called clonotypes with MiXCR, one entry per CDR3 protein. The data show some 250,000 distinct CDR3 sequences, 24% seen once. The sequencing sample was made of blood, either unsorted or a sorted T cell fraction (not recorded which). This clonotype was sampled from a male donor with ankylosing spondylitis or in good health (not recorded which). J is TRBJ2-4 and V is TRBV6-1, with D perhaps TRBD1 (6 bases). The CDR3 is CASSPPVGAAGKNIQYF. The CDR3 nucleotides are TGTGCCAGCAGTCCCCCGGTGGGGGCTGCGGGCAAAAACATTCAGTACTTC.